The 9 T cell receptor beta chains below come from one sample, sequenced in a study of cytomegalovirus exposure and HLA in healthy donors. Primers for the PCR totalled 60 Vbeta and 13 Jbeta. The table came from immunoSEQ multiplex PCR; TCRdb's copy has only in-frame clones and leaves some out. Here the sample spans about 190,000 clones, 81% being singletons. Sequences were obtained from PBMCs. Receptors originate from a man aged 50 or older in good health and CMV-seronegative.

The chain recombines TRBV5-1 with TRBJ2-2, with D tentatively TRBD1 (8 bases). Germline V gives CDR1 SGHRS, CDR2 YFSETQ. This CDR3 has 16 amino acids. V lost 6 bases and J 5 bases, leaving 20 bases between the germline ends. DNA for the CDR3: TGCGCCAGCAACTTCGCGAACAGGGGGGGAACCGGGGAGCTGTTTTTT. Encoded protein: CASNFANRGGTGELFF.

The table lists this clone with a few counts. The chain has TRBV7-8 and TRBJ1-4; 7 positions agree with TRBD1. The CDR3 has 14 amino acids. V lost 6 bases to trimming and J lost 1 base; unmatched junction nucleotides: 2. Germline V gene sequence: CDR1 SGHVS, CDR2 FQNEAQ. CDR3 loop: CASSSGGTNEKLFF. CDR3 DNA sequence: TGTGCCAGCAGTTCAGGGGGAACTAATGAAAAACTGTTTTTT.

The CDR3 region is CASGGTGGEKLFF. The CDR3 DNA reads TGTGCCAGCGGAGGAACAGGGGGCGAAAAACTGTTTTTT. The V call is TRBV18, the J call TRBJ1-4; TRBD1 agrees at 9 bases. There are 13 residues in the CDR3. CDR1 is KGHSH and CDR2 is LQKENI in the germline V gene. V lost 8 bases to trimming and J lost 8 bases; unmatched junction nucleotides: 6.

There are a few counts of this clone. The chain uses TRBV11-2 and TRBJ2-5; TRBD2 is a possible D gene (5 bases). The CDR3 contains 14 residues. Trimming shortened V by 2 bases and J by 4 bases, and 11 bases separated the two germline ends. Per the germline V gene, CDR1 is SGHAT and CDR2 is FQNNGV. CDR3 protein: CASSLMGVLETQYF. CDR3 nucleotides: TGTGCCAGCAGCTTAATGGGAGTTTTAGAGACCCAGTACTTC.

The rearrangement uses TRBV13 and TRBJ1-3; D unresolved. This CDR3 spans 13 amino acids. The V end lost 3 bases, the J end lost 7 bases, and 10 bases lay between the germline ends. Germline-derived CDR1 and CDR2 are PRHDT and FYEKMQ (reference sequence). CDR3 in DNA: TGTGCCAGCAGCTTCGGACTGTCGAACACCATATATTTT. Translating it yields CASSFGLSNTIYF.

The chain employs TRBV2 and TRBJ1-6; tentatively, D is TRBD1 (6 bases). V was cut by 6 bases and J by 7 bases, with 13 bases left in between. The CDR3 consists of 14 residues. Germline loops: CDR1 SNHLY, CDR2 FYNNEI. The CDR3 bases are TGTGCCAGCAGACACAGGGCAAGCAATTCACCCCTCCACTTT. Translated, it gives CASRHRASNSPLHF.

The rearrangement joins TRBV5-1 to TRBJ2-7, with TRBD1 matching over 8 bases. V gave up 4 bases and J gave up 0 bases; unmatched junction bases: 12. This CDR3 region has 17 residues. Germline CDR1 is SGHRS and CDR2 is YFSETQ. The CDR3 DNA sequence: TGCGCCAGCAGCGCGAGCGCCCGGACAGGGTCCTCCTACGAGCAGTACTTC. It encodes CASSASARTGSSYEQYF.

The sample holds one count of this clone. This sequence joins TRBV4-3 and TRBJ1-2, with D tentatively TRBD1 (6 bases). CDR1 and CDR2 from the germline V gene are LGHNA and YSLEER. V lost 0 bases and J lost 2, with 13 bases in between. The CDR3 extends over 16 amino acids. CDR3 sequence reads: CASSQDLRRGNYGYTF. The DNA of the CDR3 is TGCGCCAGCAGCCAAGATCTGCGCAGGGGAAACTATGGCTACACCTTC.

CDR3 region: CSVPGQGVEETQYF. The CDR3 region has the DNA TGCAGCGTTCCGGGACAGGGTGTAGAAGAGACCCAGTACTTC. V usage is TRBV29-1 and J usage is TRBJ2-5, with 9 nucleotides matching TRBD1. The CDR3 has 14 amino acids. CDR1 and CDR2 from the germline V gene are SQVTM and ANQGSEA. Trimming cost V 5 bases and J 3 bases; bases outside gene matches: 7.